The T cell receptor (beta chain) described here comes from a study of blood T cell repertoires in COVID-19. V lost 2 bases, J lost 3 bases, and 8 bases lay in between. In germline, CDR1 is SGHAT, CDR2 FQNNGV. The CDR3 is 13 amino acids. In this sample, this clone turned up once. The data were produced by immunoSEQ multiplex PCR, yet TCRdb's version contains in-frame clones alone and is incomplete. The table records roughly 230,000 clones, approximately 84% of them present only once. The chain couples TRBV11-2 to TRBJ2-7; D call uncertain. The clonotype was recovered from a man between 40 and 49 years old with acute or convalescent COVID-19. The sequenced sample consisted of peripheral blood. The CDR3 DNA follows: TGTGCCAGCAGCTTACGTCGGTTCTACGAGCAGTACTTC. Its protein product is CASSLRRFYEQYF.